This T cell receptor (beta chain) was sequenced in a study of Graves' ophthalmopathy and Graves' hyperthyroidism. General observations from the study: The model reached around 66% sensitivity and approximately 72% specificity for predicting ophthalmopathy progression. Blood also held most thyroid clonotypes expanded above 0.001 frequency.

Germline values: CDR1 LGHNA, CDR2 YSLEER. The CDR3 totals 17 residues. V lost 1 base and J 3 bases, leaving 18 bases between the germline ends. Lactation, pregnancy, uncontrolled infections and other autoimmune diseases were all grounds for excluding patients. As the starting material, roughly 9.8 ml of fresh peripheral blood yielded the PBMCs. This clonotype has a handful of counts. The target antigen is unknown. Beta-chain TCR CDR3 regions were amplified from RNA transcripts. First-round RT-PCR used HTBI primers; second-round multiplex PCR followed. TCRdb re-derived calls from the multiplex PCR reads in MiXCR, one entry per CDR3 protein. The repertoire holds 660,000 or so distinct CDR3 sequences, more than 40% seen once, with more than 2.5% in the top ten.

This clonotype was obtained from an adult man with Graves' ophthalmopathy. This chain links TRBV4-3 with TRBJ1-1; D gene unclear. Material for sequencing was peripheral blood. The CDR3, as DNA: TGCGCCAGCAGCCAAGGTCCGGGGTCAACGGGCGACACTGAAGCTTTCTTT. The encoded protein is CASSQGPGSTGDTEAFF.